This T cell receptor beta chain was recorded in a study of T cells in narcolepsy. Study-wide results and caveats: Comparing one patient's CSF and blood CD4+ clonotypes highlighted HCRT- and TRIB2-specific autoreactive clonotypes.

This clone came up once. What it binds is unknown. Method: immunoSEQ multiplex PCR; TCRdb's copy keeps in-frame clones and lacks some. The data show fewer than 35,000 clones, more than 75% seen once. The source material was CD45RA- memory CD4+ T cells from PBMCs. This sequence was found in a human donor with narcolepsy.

CDR3 DNA: TGTGCCAGTAGTAGCGCAGGAGCCCTCTCTGGAAACACCATATATTTT. Encoded protein: CASSSAGALSGNTIYF. This chain links TRBV19 with TRBJ1-3; no reliable D call. CDR1 is LNHDA, CDR2 SQIVND, per germline (reference sequence). V was shortened by 4 bases and J by 0 bases, with 13 bases between the two germline ends. This CDR3 region has 16 residues. Based on the CDR3 plus reference TRBV19 and TRBJ1-3, the full variable domain is DGGITQSPKYLFRKEGQNVTLSCEQNLNHDAMYWYRQDPGQGLRLIYYSQIVNDFQKGDIAEGYSVSREKKESFPLTVTSAQKNPTAFYLCASSSAGALSGNTIYFGEGSWLTVV.